The 15 T cell receptor beta chains below all came from one sample that was sequenced in a study of shared clonotypes between healthy human individuals. Clones were sequenced by immunoSEQ multiplex PCR, and TCRdb holds only the in-frame ones, with some missing. The profile shows millions of clones, around 94% of them singletons. Input material: naive CD4+ T cells sorted from blood. Indicated subset: CD45RA+ positively selected. All receptors derive from a man younger than 35 in good health.

CDR3 nucleotide sequence: TGTGCCAGCAGCTTCGGGAGGCGGGATGAGCAGTTCTTC. It yields the protein CASSFGRRDEQFF. V and J are TRBV5-4 and TRBJ2-1; 7 positions match TRBD2. CDR3 size: 13 residues. Looked up from germline, CDR1 is SGHNT and CDR2 is YYREEE (reference sequence). V shed 2 bases and J 8 bases; nucleotides not matched to a gene: 4. The full variable domain, completed using reference TRBV5-4 and TRBJ2-1, is ETGVTQSPTHLIKTRGQQVTLRCSSQSGHNTVSWYQQALGQGPQFIFQYYREEENGRGNFPPRFSGLQFPNYSSELNVNALELDDSALYLCASSFGRRDEQFFGPGTRLTVL.

In this sample, this clone turned up once. The rearrangement links TRBV19 to TRBJ1-5; 9 bases align to TRBD1. Germline V gene lookup returns CDR1 LNHDA and CDR2 SQIVND (reference sequence). The V gene end was trimmed by 3 bases and the J gene end by 4 bases; junction bases not matched to a gene: 19. CDR3 length: 20 residues. The CDR3 loop reads CASSIPPDRGKGGANQPQHF. The CDR3, as DNA: TGTGCCAGTAGTATCCCCCCCGACAGGGGGAAGGGGGGCGCAAATCAGCCCCAGCATTTT.

In this sample, this clone turned up a few times. The chain uses TRBV10-3 and TRBJ1-2; D not resolved. This CDR3 is 13 amino acids long. With 10 bases removed from V and 5 bases from J, the gap between germline ends came to 17 bases. Germline assignment: CDR1 ENHRY and CDR2 SYGVKD. The CDR3 DNA reads as TGTGCCACACGTCCCGGGGTGGAGTATGGCTACACCTTC. Its protein product is CATRPGVEYGYTF.

The CDR3 DNA follows: TGTGCCAGCAGCTTCAGGGCCCTCTCTGGGGCCAACGTCCTGACTTTC. Its translation: CASSFRALSGANVLTF. V is TRBV11-2 and J is TRBJ2-6, with D possibly being TRBD1 (5 bases). Germline V gene lookup returns CDR1 SGHAT and CDR2 FQNNGV. CDR3 length: 16 residues. The V end was cut by 3 bases, the J end by 0 bases, with 9 bases between.

The CDR3 sequence: CSVGGVPGSPQHF. CDR3 coding DNA: TGCAGCGTTGGGGGGGTGCCCGGAAGTCCCCAGCATTTT. The chain links TRBV29-1 to TRBJ1-5, with D possibly being TRBD1 (5 bases). The CDR3 covers 13 residues. Germline V CDR1 and CDR2: SQVTM, ANQGSEA. Trimming took 4 bases from V and 10 from J, leaving 17 bases between them.

There are a few counts of this clone. The same CDR3 also results from other DNA sequences found in this sample. The rearrangement links TRBV11-3 to TRBJ1-1, with D unresolved. The CDR3 loop spans 13 amino acids. V was clipped by 2 bases and J by 0 bases, with 4 bases between them. Germline values: CDR1 SGHNT, CDR2 YENEEA. In DNA, the CDR3 is TGTGCCAGCAGCTTACGCATGAACACTGAAGCTTTCTTT. Its protein is CASSLRMNTEAFF.

V and J are TRBV7-9 and TRBJ1-5; D is unclear. V lost 6 bases and J 0 bases, leaving 9 bases between the germline ends. The CDR3 spans 14 residues. The germline gives CDR1 SEHNR, CDR2 FQNEAQ (reference sequence). The CDR3 region is CASSSANSNQPQHF. The CDR3 DNA reads as TGTGCCAGCAGTTCCGCTAATAGCAATCAGCCCCAGCATTTT.

About this clone: At one of its ends the junction is not consistent with the germline gene, which may arise from a read error. The CDR3 coding sequence is TGTGCCAGCAGCTTAGGACTAGCGGGAGATGTTGGCTCGCTCTTC. Encoded protein: CASSLGLAGDVGSLF. The chain uses TRBV5-4 and TRBJ2-1; 13 bases match TRBD2. Germline CDR1 and CDR2: SGHNT and YYREEE (reference sequence). The CDR3 has 15 residues.

This chain connects TRBV5-1 to TRBJ2-1; possible D gene TRBD1, 5 bases. Germline V gene sequence: CDR1 SGHRS, CDR2 YFSETQ. The CDR3 spans 16 residues. Trimming pared 3 bases from V and 3 bases from J, leaving 16 bases between. The CDR3 DNA reads as TGCGCCAGCAGCTCGAACCAGGGAAGTGGCTACAATGAGCAGTTCTTC. As protein: CASSSNQGSGYNEQFF.

J is TRBJ2-1 and V is TRBV7-2; no clear D gene. This CDR3 has 14 amino acids. V lost 0 bases and J lost 6, with 9 bases in between. Germline values: CDR1 SGHTA, CDR2 FQGNSA. The DNA for the CDR3 is TGTGCCAGCAGCTTAGCCATCAGCCGCAATGAGCAGTTCTTC. It translates to CASSLAISRNEQFF.

The chain couples TRBV28 to TRBJ2-7; D remains unclear. Germline CDR1 reads MDHEN; CDR2 reads SYDVKM. Trimming shortened V by 9 bases and J by 2 bases, and 11 bases separated the two germline ends. The CDR3 runs 12 residues. The CDR3 DNA reads TGTGCCAGTTCCAAGGTCCCCTACGAGCAGTACTTC. Amino acid sequence: CASSKVPYEQYF.

As to this clone: The same CDR3 also results from other DNA sequences found in this sample. This chain uses TRBV27 with TRBJ1-2, with D uncertain. This CDR3 has 13 residues. Germline V lookup: CDR1 MNHEY, CDR2 SMNVEV (reference sequence). V lost 3 bases to trimming and J lost 7 bases, with 12 bases between them. The CDR3 sequence is CASSLRGLGGYTF. The CDR3 DNA reads as TGTGCCAGCAGTTTGCGGGGTTTAGGTGGCTACACCTTC.

J is TRBJ1-1 and V is TRBV6-5; perhaps TRBD1 as D (5 bases). The V and J ends lost 7 bases and 4 bases respectively, with 16 bases between them. This CDR3 has 14 amino acids. Germline-derived CDR1 and CDR2 are MNHEY and SVGAGI. Here the CDR3 DNA reads TGTGCCAGCACTCTCCGGACTGGGGGCACTGAAGCTTTCTTT. The encoded protein is CASTLRTGGTEAFF.

The CDR3 DNA reads TGTGCCAGCAGCTTGGGTGCCGCGGGGTACAATGAGCAGTTCTTC. Its translation is CASSLGAAGYNEQFF. The chain is built from TRBV5-4 and TRBJ2-1, with D tentatively TRBD2 (6 bases). V lost 0 bases, J lost 4 bases, and 11 bases lay in between. Germline V gene lookup returns CDR1 SGHNT and CDR2 YYREEE (reference sequence). The CDR3 length is 15 residues. The variable domain in full, with the rest retrieved from reference TRBV5-4 and TRBJ2-1, is ETGVTQSPTHLIKTRGQQVTLRCSSQSGHNTVSWYQQALGQGPQFIFQYYREEENGRGNFPPRFSGLQFPNYSSELNVNALELDDSALYLCASSLGAAGYNEQFFGPGTRLTVL.

The chain carries TRBV30 and TRBJ2-5; the D gene is possibly TRBD2 (6 bases). The CDR3 covers 13 residues. Germline CDR1 and CDR2: GTSNPN and SVGIG (reference sequence). V was pared by 3 bases and J by 3 bases, with 11 bases between. The CDR3 region has the DNA TGTGCCTGGAGCCCGGGGGTGAAAGAGACCCAGTACTTC. It encodes CAWSPGVKETQYF.